Below, 32 T cell receptor beta chains from the same sample are listed, as sequenced in a study of blood T cell repertoires in COVID-19. Sequencing was performed with immunoSEQ multiplex PCR; in TCRdb, only in-frame clones are kept and a portion is missing. This table has about 160,000 clones, 79% appearing once. The sequenced sample was peripheral blood. The receptors stem from a woman aged 55-70 years with COVID-19, enrolled during active disease.

The chain has TRBV23-1 and TRBJ2-7; no clear D. TRBV23-1 is sorted into the ORF group, with uncertain function. Trimming shortened V by 4 bases and J by 5 bases, and 9 bases separated the two germline ends. The CDR3 spans 12 residues. CDR3 in amino acids: CASSLPNHEQYV. The CDR3 coding sequence is TGCGCCAGCAGTCTCCCCAATCACGAGCAGTACGTC.

This chain connects TRBV6-5 to TRBJ2-7; weak D call: TRBD1 (6 bases). CDR3 length: 13 amino acids. The V end was cut by 6 bases, the J end by 7 bases, with 16 bases between. CDR1 and CDR2 (germline): MNHEY, SVGAGI. For the CDR3, the DNA is TGTGCCAGCAGCTTATCAGGGGTCTGGGAGCAGTACGTC. Amino acid sequence: CASSLSGVWEQYV.

V and J are TRBV7-2 and TRBJ2-1; 8 positions match TRBD2. Losses at the gene ends were 2 bases for V and 8 bases for J; bases not matched to a gene: 2. This CDR3 is built from 13 residues. Per the germline V gene, CDR1 is SGHTA and CDR2 is FQGNSA. In DNA form, the CDR3 reads TGTGCCAGCAGCTTACGGGAGGGCGATGAGCAGTTCTTC. Translated, it gives CASSLREGDEQFF.

The chain combines TRBV5-4 with TRBJ2-7; TRBD2 agrees at 11 bases. V dropped 0 bases and J dropped 5; count of bases not matched to a gene: 7. The germline V gene has CDR1 SGHNT and CDR2 YYREEE (reference sequence). The CDR3 has 16 residues. The CDR3 sequence: CASSLGIAGGPNEQYF. CDR3 nucleotide sequence: TGTGCCAGCAGCTTGGGTATAGCGGGAGGGCCGAACGAGCAGTACTTC.

The chain uses TRBV3-1 (or the pseudogene TRBV3-2) and TRBJ1-4; D gene unclear. The CDR3 runs 12 residues. Germline V CDR1 and CDR2: LGHDT, YNNKEL (reference sequence). Trimming took off 1 base at V and 6 bases at J, with 3 bases between the two ends. CDR3 nucleotides: TGTGCCAGCAGCCAAGCGGATGAAAAACTGTTTTTT. Protein product: CASSQADEKLFF.

V usage is TRBV6-5 and J usage is TRBJ1-2; 7 nucleotides agree with TRBD1. The V gene end was trimmed by 1 base and the J gene end by 2 bases; junction bases not matched to a gene: 7. The CDR3 runs 16 residues. Germline values: CDR1 MNHEY, CDR2 SVGAGI. Here the CDR3 DNA reads TGTGCCAGCAGTTACTTCCGACAGGGCGGAAACTATGGCTACACCTTC. Protein product: CASSYFRQGGNYGYTF.

The J gene is TRBJ2-6, the V gene TRBV27; D unclear. V gave up 5 bases and J gave up 0 bases, with 8 bases separating them. CDR1 MNHEY and CDR2 SMNVEV come from the germline V gene (reference sequence). The CDR3 is 15 amino acids. The CDR3 loop reads CASSPSRSGANVLTF. The CDR3 bases are TGTGCCAGCAGTCCCTCTCGCTCTGGGGCCAACGTCCTGACTTTC.

The table lists this clone with a few counts. The chain combines TRBV4-2 with TRBJ2-5; TRBD1 agrees at 9 bases. With 1 base clipped from V and 4 bases from J, the junction kept 7 bases outside the gene matches. The CDR3 runs 16 residues. The germline gives CDR1 LGHNA, CDR2 YNFKEQ. CDR3 loop: CASSQGSGQGRETQYF. CDR3 nucleotide sequence: TGTGCCAGCAGCCAAGGGTCGGGACAGGGACGAGAGACCCAGTACTTC.

The CDR3 bases are TGTGCCAGCAGCTATCAGGGGGGCAATCAGCCCCAGCATTTT. It is translated as CASSYQGGNQPQHF. The rearrangement joins TRBV7-2 to TRBJ1-5; 7 bases agree with TRBD1. Per the germline V gene, CDR1 is SGHTA and CDR2 is FQGNSA. Trimming took 4 bases from V and 2 from J; bases not matched to a gene: 2. The CDR3 is 14 amino acids.

This chain joins TRBV7-3 and TRBJ2-3; 10 nucleotides align to TRBD1. CDR1 and CDR2 from the germline V gene are SGHTA and FQGTGA. The CDR3 is 16 amino acids. Germline trimming cut 0 bases from V and 3 bases from J; bases unmatched to any gene: 3. CDR3 sequence reads: CASSLTTGGATDTQYF. The CDR3 DNA is TGTGCCAGCAGCTTAACGACAGGGGGCGCAACAGATACGCAGTATTTT.

A single count supports this clone. The chain uses TRBV6-6 and TRBJ1-4; no definite D call. This CDR3 region has 13 residues. Germline values: CDR1 MNHNY, CDR2 SVGAGI (reference sequence). V lost 2 bases and J lost 5, with 6 bases in between. The CDR3 DNA sequence: TGTGCCAGCAGTTACAGTCAGAATGAAAAACTGTTTTTT. It codes for CASSYSQNEKLFF.

J is TRBJ2-3 and V is TRBV9; D is undetermined. The CDR3 runs to 15 residues. Germline V lookup: CDR1 SGDLS, CDR2 YYNGEE. Trimming cost V 0 bases and J 1 base, with 9 bases left between them. CDR3 sequence reads: CASSVEIAGTDTQYF. The CDR3 DNA is TGTGCCAGCAGCGTAGAGATAGCTGGCACAGATACGCAGTATTTT.

The gene calls are TRBV5-4 and TRBJ2-1, with 7 bases that match TRBD1. CDR1 and CDR2 from the germline V gene are SGHNT and YYREEE (reference sequence). J gave up 2 bases and V 0 bases, and 2 bases lay outside the gene matches. CDR3 length: 15 residues. In DNA, the CDR3 is TGTGCCAGCAGCTTGGGTACAGGGGCCTACAATGAGCAGTTCTTC. Its protein product is CASSLGTGAYNEQFF.

The V call is TRBV7-2, the J call TRBJ2-7, with D possibly being TRBD1 (5 bases). Trimming took 7 bases from V and 3 from J, leaving 10 bases between them. This CDR3 region has 12 residues. Germline loops: CDR1 SGHTA, CDR2 FQGNSA. Written as DNA, the CDR3 is TGTGCCAGCACCCAGACAGACTACGAGCAGTACTTC. Translation gives CASTQTDYEQYF.

CDR3 protein: CASTRGQMGLVNEQFF. Here the CDR3 DNA reads TGTGCCAGCACCCGAGGGCAGATGGGCTTAGTGAATGAGCAGTTCTTC. The V call is TRBV5-4, the J call TRBJ2-1, with a tentative D call TRBD2 (5 bases). CDR3 length equals 16 residues. V was shortened by 6 bases and J by 7 bases, with 23 bases between the two germline ends. Germline V CDR1 and CDR2: SGHNT, YYREEE (reference sequence).

The chain is built from TRBV6-6 and TRBJ1-2; no clear D. V gave up 5 bases and J gave up 4 bases, with 11 bases separating them. CDR3 length: 13 amino acids. Germline CDR1 MNHNY, CDR2 SVGAGI (reference sequence). The chain's CDR3 is CASSRGEGYGYTF. The CDR3 nucleotides are TGTGCCAGCAGTCGCGGGGAGGGCTATGGCTACACCTTC.

This sequence joins TRBV2 and TRBJ2-7, with D possibly being TRBD2 (7 bases). Deletions cut 6 bases from V and 6 bases from J, with 18 bases between. The CDR3 is 14 amino acids. The V gene's germline CDR1 is SNHLY and CDR2 FYNNEI. CDR3 amino acids: CASRGGLERGEQYV. CDR3 in DNA: TGTGCCAGCAGGGGGGGGCTAGAGAGGGGCGAGCAGTACGTC.

V and J are TRBV6-6 and TRBJ2-3; D is perhaps TRBD1 (6 bases). The germline V gene encodes CDR1 MNHNY and CDR2 SVGAGI (reference sequence). The CDR3 runs to 16 residues. V shed 2 bases and J shed 6 bases, with 18 bases lying between them. The CDR3 sequence: CASSYPPGRGMDTQYF. The CDR3 DNA reads TGTGCCAGCAGTTACCCCCCGGGCAGGGGAATGGATACGCAGTATTTT.

The chain joins TRBV28 to TRBJ1-2; the match to TRBD1 covers 10 bases. From germline, CDR1 is MDHEN and CDR2 SYDVKM. Trimming took 3 bases from V and 4 from J; bases not matched to a gene: 14. This CDR3 has 18 residues. The CDR3 nucleotides are TGTGCCAGCAGTTTGATTATGTCGACAGGGGGCGCAGTCTATGGCTACACCTTC. Encoded protein: CASSLIMSTGGAVYGYTF.

V gene TRBV27 combines with J gene TRBJ2-5; perhaps TRBD1 as D (5 bases). The germline V gene has CDR1 MNHEY and CDR2 SMNVEV (reference sequence). V was pared by 5 bases and J by 2 bases, with 12 bases between. The CDR3 runs 14 residues. Here the CDR3 reads CASSPRTNQETQYF. Here the CDR3 DNA reads TGTGCCAGCAGTCCCCGGACAAATCAAGAGACCCAGTACTTC.

The chain joins TRBV4-3 to TRBJ2-3, with D possibly TRBD1 on 5 matching bases. The CDR3 is made up of 16 amino acids. Per the germline V gene, CDR1 is LGHNA and CDR2 is YSLEER. Trimming took off 0 bases at V and 4 bases at J, with 14 bases between the two ends. The DNA for the CDR3 is TGCGCCAGCAGCCAAGACTGGGGCCAGGCCCCAGATACGCAGTATTTT. Its protein product is CASSQDWGQAPDTQYF.

This clone was seen once. The V gene is TRBV21-1, the J gene TRBJ2-7; the table assigns TRBD1, which was not confirmed against the DNA. TRBV21-1 is flagged as a pseudogene. CDR3 length equals 13 residues. In DNA form, the CDR3 reads TGTGCCAGCAGCCCCAGGGTGCTTTACGAGCAGTACGTC. This sequence encodes CASSPRVLYEQYV.

V is TRBV6-2 or TRBV6-3 and J is TRBJ2-7; no reliable D call. Per the germline V gene, CDR1 is MNHEY and CDR2 is SVGEGT. The CDR3 spans 13 residues. The germline V and J ends were trimmed by 0 bases and 3 bases, with 6 bases remaining between them. CDR3 region: CASSYSLHYEQYF. In DNA form, the CDR3 reads TGTGCCAGCAGTTACTCACTGCACTACGAGCAGTACTTC.

V is TRBV6-5 and J is TRBJ1-6, with D perhaps TRBD1 (5 bases). V gave up 5 bases and J gave up 7 bases, with 9 bases separating them. This CDR3 contains 13 residues. The germline gives CDR1 MNHEY, CDR2 SVGAGI. The CDR3 sequence is CASSKSGNSPLHF. The CDR3 region has the DNA TGTGCCAGCAGTAAATCAGGGAATTCACCCCTCCACTTT.

The gene calls are TRBV13 and TRBJ2-7; 7 nucleotides align to TRBD1. Per germline, CDR1 PRHDT and CDR2 FYEKMQ (reference sequence). V was pared by 1 base and J by 5 bases, with 2 bases of the junction left unmatched. The CDR3 runs 13 residues. The DNA for the CDR3 is TGTGCCAGCAGCTTAGAGGGGGCTGACGAGCAGTACTTC. It encodes CASSLEGADEQYF. Variable domain in full (rest from reference TRBV13 and TRBJ2-7): AAGVIQSPRHLIKEKRETATLKCYPIPRHDTVYWYQQGPGQDPQFLISFYEKMQSDKGSIPDRFSAQQFSDYHSELNMSSLELGDSALYFCASSLEGADEQYFGPGTRLTVT.

This rearrangement joins TRBV6-2 or TRBV6-3 to TRBJ2-7; TRBD2 matches 8 bases. V lost 5 bases to trimming and J lost 6 bases; unmatched junction nucleotides: 6. The CDR3 runs 13 residues. Germline-derived CDR1 and CDR2 are MNHEY and SVGEGT. DNA for the CDR3: TGTGCCAGCAGTAGAGCGGGAGTAGGCGAGCAGTACTTC. Amino acid sequence: CASSRAGVGEQYF.

The chain recombines TRBV9 with TRBJ2-3, with 9 bases aligning to TRBD2. This CDR3 has 17 residues. V lost 1 base and J lost 0; bases outside the gene matches: 6. The V gene's germline CDR1 is SGDLS and CDR2 YYNGEE. CDR3 in amino acids: CASSVQGGGVSTDTQYF. The CDR3 nucleotides read TGTGCCAGCAGCGTACAGGGCGGGGGGGTTAGCACAGATACGCAGTATTTT.

This clone showed up just once. The V call is TRBV7-2, the J call TRBJ1-3; 11 bases line up with TRBD1. The junction had 6 bases not matched to a gene; V was cut back by 3 bases and J by 5 bases. CDR3 length equals 16 residues. Germline V gives CDR1 SGHTA, CDR2 FQGNSA. The CDR3 DNA sequence: TGTGCCAGCAGCTTGGGGGGACAGGGGGTTAGAAACACCATATATTTT. Its translation: CASSLGGQGVRNTIYF.

The chain carries TRBV11-2 and TRBJ1-2; D might be TRBD1 (6 bases). Per the germline V gene, CDR1 is SGHAT and CDR2 is FQNNGV. CDR3 size: 15 residues. The V end lost 1 base, the J end lost 6 bases, and 15 bases lay between the germline ends. The CDR3 DNA reads TGTGCCAGCAGCTTAGTCTCGGCGGCAGGGGATGGCTACACCTTC. Translating gives CASSLVSAAGDGYTF.

This clone was recorded a few times. The V call is TRBV19, the J call TRBJ1-1; 8 bases fit TRBD1. V lost 5 bases to trimming and J lost 4 bases; unmatched junction nucleotides: 9. The CDR3 runs to 15 residues. Germline V gives CDR1 LNHDA, CDR2 SQIVND (reference sequence). This CDR3 reads CASSAQGAGSTEAFF. CDR3 bases: TGTGCCAGTAGTGCCCAGGGGGCTGGGAGCACTGAAGCTTTCTTT.

V is TRBV19 and J is TRBJ1-5; perhaps TRBD1 as D (5 bases). CDR1 LNHDA and CDR2 SQIVND come from the germline V gene (reference sequence). V gave up 7 bases and J gave up 6 bases, with 13 bases separating them. This CDR3 contains 13 residues. The CDR3 sequence is CASTEGYSQPQHF. DNA of the CDR3: TGTGCCAGTACGGAGGGGTATAGTCAGCCCCAGCATTTT.

The chain has TRBV28 and TRBJ1-1; TRBD1 is a possible D gene (5 bases). Between the trimmed V and J ends, which lost 6 bases and 4 bases, there was a span of 15 bases. CDR1 and CDR2 from the germline V gene are MDHEN and SYDVKM. The CDR3 contains 14 residues. CDR3 in amino acids: CASRTSGGITEAFF. The CDR3 nucleotides read TGTGCCAGCAGGACATCGGGGGGAATCACTGAAGCTTTCTTT.